These 10 T cell receptor beta chains share one sample of origin, sequenced in a study of human T cells and chemical hapten exposure. The time point: pre-sensitization, week 0. The treatment was: therapeutic diphenylcyclopropenone sensitization with weekly scalp DPC. Using its own MiXCR run on the RACE reads, TCRdb lists one record per CDR3 protein. The repertoire holds fewer than 300,000 distinct CDR3 sequences, over 7.5% seen once, with roughly 1.2% in the top ten. Sample: whole blood, taken in connection with sensitization to the hapten diphenylcyclopropenone (DPC). The receptors originated from a man aged 18 to 30 with alopecia areata. Some clones in this sample may be carry-over from other donors' samples.

The chain couples TRBV6-2 or TRBV6-3 to TRBJ2-2; the D call may be TRBD1 or TRBD2 (5 bases each). Germline CDR1 reads MNHEY; CDR2 reads SVGEGT. The CDR3 totals 16 residues. The V end was cut by 3 bases, the J end by 4 bases, with 15 bases between. CDR3 DNA: TGTGCCAGCAGTTATGTGATAGTGGGGGTCACCGGGGAGCTGTTTTTT. As protein: CASSYVIVGVTGELFF.

This clonotype was counted between two and nine times. J is TRBJ2-1 and V is TRBV7-2; D ambiguous. The CDR3 length is 13 residues. CDR1 is SGHTA, CDR2 FQGNSA, per germline. V was shortened by 10 bases and J by 3 bases, with 13 bases between the two germline ends. The CDR3 sequence is CATLGRFYNEQFF. The CDR3 DNA reads as TGTGCCACCTTGGGCAGATTCTACAATGAGCAGTTCTTC.

This clonotype was seen more than once but under ten times. V gene TRBV3-1 combines with J gene TRBJ2-3, with unresolved D. Per the germline V gene, CDR1 is LGHDT and CDR2 is YNNKEL (reference sequence). V shed 6 bases and J shed 4 bases, with 17 bases lying between them. This CDR3 is 15 amino acids long. The CDR3 sequence is CASSGRSVWADTQYF. The CDR3 DNA is TGTGCCAGCAGTGGTAGGTCTGTGTGGGCAGATACGCAGTATTTT.

In its sample, this clonotype was seen a few times. V gene TRBV27 combines with J gene TRBJ2-1; TRBD1 aligns across 8 bases. The V gene end was trimmed by 2 bases and the J gene end by 9 bases; junction bases not matched to a gene: 12. The CDR3 is 16 amino acids. The V gene's germline CDR1 is MNHEY and CDR2 SMNVEV (reference sequence). For the CDR3, the DNA is TGTGCCAGCAGTTTAAGGGGCGACAGGGGCAGCCCTGAGCAGTTCTTC. This sequence encodes CASSLRGDRGSPEQFF.

This chain joins TRBV9 and TRBJ1-2; D perhaps matches TRBD1 (6 bases). V dropped 1 base and J dropped 3 bases, with 22 bases sitting between them. From germline, CDR1 is SGDLS and CDR2 YYNGEE. The CDR3 runs to 18 residues. The CDR3: CASSVHQDRPQRYYGYTF. In nucleotides, the CDR3 is TGTGCCAGCAGCGTACACCAGGACAGACCCCAAAGGTACTATGGCTACACCTTC.

This clonotype was detected many times. The chain is built from TRBV12-3 or TRBV12-4 and TRBJ2-3; 9 nucleotides line up with TRBD1. V shed 7 bases, J shed 3 bases, and the junction held 8 bases outside the gene matches. This CDR3 is 15 amino acids long. CDR3 DNA sequence: TGTGCCAGCAACCCACAGGGGGCTGCAACAGATACGCAGTATTTT. Protein: CASNPQGAATDTQYF.

The chain carries TRBV7-9 and TRBJ2-3, with a tentative D call TRBD1 (5 bases). From germline, CDR1 is SEHNR and CDR2 FQNEAQ (reference sequence). The CDR3 sequence is 15 residues long. V dropped 5 bases and J dropped 0 bases, with 12 bases sitting between them. CDR3 sequence reads: CASSVGQRSTDTQYF. The CDR3 DNA follows: TGTGCCAGCAGCGTAGGACAACGTAGCACAGATACGCAGTATTTT. The full variable domain, in which reference TRBV7-9 and TRBJ2-3 provide the parts outside the CDR3, is DTGVSQNPRHKITKRGQNVTFRCDPISEHNRLYWYRQTLGQGPEFLTYFQNEAQLEKSRLLSDRFSAERPKGSFSTLEIQRTEQGDSAMYLCASSVGQRSTDTQYFGPGTRLTVL.

This sequence joins TRBV12-3 or TRBV12-4 and TRBJ2-1; either TRBD1 or TRBD2 may fit D (5 bases each). The CDR3 loop spans 16 amino acids. V dropped 4 bases and J dropped 10 bases, with 23 bases sitting between them. The CDR3 DNA reads TGTGCCAGCAGTTCAATCCGGGGCCGATCTGTTCCGGAGCAGTTCTTC. Translating gives CASSSIRGRSVPEQFF.

In its sample, this clonotype was seen a few times. This chain connects TRBV29-1 to TRBJ1-1; D call uncertain. Germline V gene sequence: CDR1 SQVTM, CDR2 ANQGSEA. V lost 7 bases, J lost 7 bases, and 7 bases lay in between. The CDR3 contains 9 residues. The CDR3 loop is CSDEGEAFF. The CDR3 DNA sequence: TGCAGCGACGAGGGTGAAGCTTTCTTT.

V gene TRBV6-6 combines with J gene TRBJ2-1; 15 positions agree with TRBD2. V was pared by 6 bases and J by 1 base, with 1 base of the junction left unmatched. The CDR3 has 16 amino acids. CDR1 and CDR2 (germline): MNHNY, SVGAGI (reference sequence). Written as DNA, the CDR3 is TGTGCCAGCAGGGGGACTAGCGGGGGGTCCTACAATGAGCAGTTCTTC. As protein: CASRGTSGGSYNEQFF.